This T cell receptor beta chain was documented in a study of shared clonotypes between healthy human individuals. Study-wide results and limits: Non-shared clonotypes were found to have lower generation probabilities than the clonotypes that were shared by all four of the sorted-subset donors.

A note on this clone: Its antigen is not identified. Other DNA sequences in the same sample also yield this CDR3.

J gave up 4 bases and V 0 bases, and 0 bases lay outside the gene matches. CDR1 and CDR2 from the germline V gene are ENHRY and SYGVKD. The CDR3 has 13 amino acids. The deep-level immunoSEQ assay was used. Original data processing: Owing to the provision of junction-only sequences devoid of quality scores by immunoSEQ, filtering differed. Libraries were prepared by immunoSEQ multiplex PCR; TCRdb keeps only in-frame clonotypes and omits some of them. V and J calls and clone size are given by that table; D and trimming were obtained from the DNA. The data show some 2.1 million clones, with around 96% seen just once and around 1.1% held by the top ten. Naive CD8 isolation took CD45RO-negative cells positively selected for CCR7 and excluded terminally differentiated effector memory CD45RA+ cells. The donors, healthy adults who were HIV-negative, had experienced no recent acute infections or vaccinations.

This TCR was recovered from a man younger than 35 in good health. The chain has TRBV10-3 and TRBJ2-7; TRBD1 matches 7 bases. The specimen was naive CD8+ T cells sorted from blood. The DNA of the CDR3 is TGTGCCATCAGTGAGTCGACAGGGTACGAGCAGTACTTC. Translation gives CAISESTGYEQYF.